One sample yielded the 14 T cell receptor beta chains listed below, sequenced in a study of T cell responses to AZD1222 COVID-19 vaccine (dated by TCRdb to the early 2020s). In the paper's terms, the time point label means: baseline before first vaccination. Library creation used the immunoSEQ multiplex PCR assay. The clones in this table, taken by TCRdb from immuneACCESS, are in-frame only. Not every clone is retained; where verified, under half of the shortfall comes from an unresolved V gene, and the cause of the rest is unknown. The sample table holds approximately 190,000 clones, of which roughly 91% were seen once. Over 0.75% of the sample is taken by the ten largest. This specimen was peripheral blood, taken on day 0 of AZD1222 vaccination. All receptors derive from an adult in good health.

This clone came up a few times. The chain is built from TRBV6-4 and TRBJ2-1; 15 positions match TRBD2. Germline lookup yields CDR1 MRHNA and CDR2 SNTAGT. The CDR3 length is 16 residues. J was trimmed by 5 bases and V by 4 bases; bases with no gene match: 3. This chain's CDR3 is CASSVGTSGGNNEQFF. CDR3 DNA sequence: TGTGCCAGCAGTGTTGGGACTAGCGGGGGGAACAATGAGCAGTTCTTC.

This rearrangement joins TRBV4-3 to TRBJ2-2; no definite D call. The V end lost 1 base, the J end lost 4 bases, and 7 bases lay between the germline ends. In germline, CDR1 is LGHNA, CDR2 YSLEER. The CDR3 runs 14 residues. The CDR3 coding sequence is TGCGCCAGCAGCCAAGTGGGCAGCACCGGGGAGCTGTTTTTT. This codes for CASSQVGSTGELFF.

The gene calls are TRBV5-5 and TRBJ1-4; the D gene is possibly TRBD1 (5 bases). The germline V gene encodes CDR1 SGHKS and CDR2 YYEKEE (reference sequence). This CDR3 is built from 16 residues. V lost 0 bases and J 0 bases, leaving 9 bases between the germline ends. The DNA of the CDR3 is TGTGCCAGCAGCTTGGGGGCGGGACCAACTAATGAAAAACTGTTTTTT. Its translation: CASSLGAGPTNEKLFF.

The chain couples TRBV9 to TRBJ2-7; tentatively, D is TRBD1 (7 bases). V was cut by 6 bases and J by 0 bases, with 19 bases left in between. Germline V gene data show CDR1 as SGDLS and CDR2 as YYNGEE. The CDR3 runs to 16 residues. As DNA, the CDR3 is TGTGCCAGCACCCCTGGAGGGGGCTCGAGCTCCTACGAGCAGTACTTC. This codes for CASTPGGGSSSYEQYF.

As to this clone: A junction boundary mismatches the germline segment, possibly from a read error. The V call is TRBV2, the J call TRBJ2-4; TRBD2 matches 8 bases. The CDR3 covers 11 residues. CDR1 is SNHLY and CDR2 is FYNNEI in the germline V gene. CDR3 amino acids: CASSERGLVEF. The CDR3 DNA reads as TGTGCCAGCAGTGAACGGGGACTAGTAGAATTC.

The CDR3 sequence: CASSLAQPETQYF. The CDR3 region has the DNA TGTGCCAGCAGTTTAGCGCAACCAGAGACCCAGTACTTC. The gene calls are TRBV12-3 or TRBV12-4 and TRBJ2-5; D remains ambiguous. Trimming stripped 0 bases from V and 4 bases from J, with 6 bases between. The CDR3 is 13 amino acids.

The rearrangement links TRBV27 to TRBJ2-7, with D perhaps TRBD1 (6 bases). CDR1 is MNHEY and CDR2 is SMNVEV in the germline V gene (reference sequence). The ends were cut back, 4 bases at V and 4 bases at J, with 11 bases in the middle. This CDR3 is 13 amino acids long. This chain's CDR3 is CASSSDRRYEQYF. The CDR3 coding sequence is TGTGCCAGCAGTTCTGACAGGCGGTACGAGCAGTACTTC.

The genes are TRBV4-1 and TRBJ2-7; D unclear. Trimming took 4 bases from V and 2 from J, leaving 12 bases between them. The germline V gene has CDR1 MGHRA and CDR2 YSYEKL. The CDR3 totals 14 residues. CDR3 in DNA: TGCGCCAGCAGCCCCGTCCAGGTAACCTACGAGCAGTACTTC. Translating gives CASSPVQVTYEQYF.

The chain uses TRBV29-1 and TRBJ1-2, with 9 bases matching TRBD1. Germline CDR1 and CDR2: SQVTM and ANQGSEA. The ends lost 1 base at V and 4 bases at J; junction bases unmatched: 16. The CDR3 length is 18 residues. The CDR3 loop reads CSVEANPGQGPIAYGYTF. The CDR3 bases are TGCAGCGTTGAAGCCAACCCGGGACAGGGCCCCATAGCCTATGGCTACACCTTC.

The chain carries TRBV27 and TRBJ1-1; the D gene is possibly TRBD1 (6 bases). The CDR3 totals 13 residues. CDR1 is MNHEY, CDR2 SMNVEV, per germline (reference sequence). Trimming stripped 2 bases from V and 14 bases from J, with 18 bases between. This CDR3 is CASSLEWGAATFF. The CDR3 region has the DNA TGTGCCAGCAGTTTAGAGTGGGGGGCCGCCACCTTCTTT.

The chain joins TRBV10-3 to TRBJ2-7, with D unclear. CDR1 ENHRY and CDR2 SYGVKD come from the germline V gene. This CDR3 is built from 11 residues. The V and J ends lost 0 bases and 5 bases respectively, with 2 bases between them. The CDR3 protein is CAISESHEQYF. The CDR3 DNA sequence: TGTGCCATCAGTGAGTCCCACGAGCAGTACTTC.

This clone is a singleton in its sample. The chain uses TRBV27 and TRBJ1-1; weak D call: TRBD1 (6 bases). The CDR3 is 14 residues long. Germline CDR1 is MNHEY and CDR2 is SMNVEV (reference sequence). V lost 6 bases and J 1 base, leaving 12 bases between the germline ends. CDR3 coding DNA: TGTGCCAGCAGAAAGAGGACAGAGAACACTGAAGCTTTCTTT. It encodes CASRKRTENTEAFF.

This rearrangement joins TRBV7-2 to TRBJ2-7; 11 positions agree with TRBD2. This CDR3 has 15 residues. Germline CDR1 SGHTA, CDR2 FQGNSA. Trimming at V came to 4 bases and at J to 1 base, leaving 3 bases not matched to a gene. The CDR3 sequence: CASSSGTSGSYEQYF. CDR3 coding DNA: TGTGCCAGCAGCTCCGGGACTAGCGGATCCTACGAGCAGTACTTC.

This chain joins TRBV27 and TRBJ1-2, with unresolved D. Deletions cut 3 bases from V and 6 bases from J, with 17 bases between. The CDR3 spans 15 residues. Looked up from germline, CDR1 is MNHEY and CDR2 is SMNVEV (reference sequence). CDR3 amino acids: CASSFVGQSDDGYTF. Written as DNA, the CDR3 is TGTGCCAGCAGTTTCGTAGGGCAATCGGACGATGGCTACACCTTC.